This TCR beta chain was observed in a study of blood T cells in healthy people across ages. Using a J-beta primer mix together with a sample-barcoded 5' primer, a second PCR was run for roughly 6 to 12 cycles. Each of the samples gave a minimum of 2.5 million paired-end reads that contained CDR3. TCRdb re-called the 5' RACE reads with MiXCR, one entry per CDR3 protein. The sample yields over 950,000 distinct CDR3 sequences, roughly two fifths seen once. Trimming removed 2 bases at V and 4 bases at J, with 5 bases between. The CDR3 extends over 12 amino acids. CDR1 is MNHEY, CDR2 SVGEGT, per germline. The sample holds a few counts of this clonotype.

This chain connects TRBV6-2 or TRBV6-3 to TRBJ1-2, with D hard to call. This sequence originates from a young man in good health. The sequenced material came from blood. The CDR3 reads CASSYPIYGYTF. CDR3 coding DNA: TGTGCCAGCAGTTACCCAATCTATGGCTACACCTTC.